The source of this T cell receptor (beta chain) is a study of blood T cell repertoires in COVID-19. As for the study in general: Donors in the United States, Italy and Spain gave samples during acute or convalescent COVID-19.

As handled by the study authors: Estimates of nucleated cell counts were drawn from the amplification of reference gene primers. Produced via immunoSEQ multiplex PCR; TCRdb's table is partial and in-frame only. The V and J calls and clone size come from that table; D and trimming were worked out from the DNA. The table lists 100,000 to 150,000 clones, roughly three quarters of them singletons. This CDR3 comprises 12 residues. The V gene lost 1 base and the J gene lost 4 bases, with 5 bases spanning the gap. Per the germline V gene, CDR1 is SGHAT and CDR2 is FQNNGV. The chain recombines TRBV11-2 with TRBJ2-7; D is unclear. The TCR was taken from a human donor in a cohort sampled during active COVID-19. The source material was peripheral blood. The CDR3 DNA reads as TGTGCCAGCAGCTTAGGCCAGTACGAGCAGTACTTC. Amino acid sequence: CASSLGQYEQYF.